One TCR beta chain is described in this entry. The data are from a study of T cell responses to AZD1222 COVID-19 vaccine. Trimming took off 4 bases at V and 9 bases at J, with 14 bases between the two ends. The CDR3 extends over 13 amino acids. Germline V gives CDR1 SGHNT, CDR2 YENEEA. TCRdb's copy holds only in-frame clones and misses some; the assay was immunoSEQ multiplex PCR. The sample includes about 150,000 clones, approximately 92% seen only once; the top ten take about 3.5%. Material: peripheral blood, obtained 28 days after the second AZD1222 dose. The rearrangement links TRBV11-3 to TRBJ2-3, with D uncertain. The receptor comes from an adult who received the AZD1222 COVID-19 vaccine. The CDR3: CASSSLQRGTQYF. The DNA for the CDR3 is TGTGCCAGCAGCTCTCTTCAAAGAGGAACGCAGTATTTT.